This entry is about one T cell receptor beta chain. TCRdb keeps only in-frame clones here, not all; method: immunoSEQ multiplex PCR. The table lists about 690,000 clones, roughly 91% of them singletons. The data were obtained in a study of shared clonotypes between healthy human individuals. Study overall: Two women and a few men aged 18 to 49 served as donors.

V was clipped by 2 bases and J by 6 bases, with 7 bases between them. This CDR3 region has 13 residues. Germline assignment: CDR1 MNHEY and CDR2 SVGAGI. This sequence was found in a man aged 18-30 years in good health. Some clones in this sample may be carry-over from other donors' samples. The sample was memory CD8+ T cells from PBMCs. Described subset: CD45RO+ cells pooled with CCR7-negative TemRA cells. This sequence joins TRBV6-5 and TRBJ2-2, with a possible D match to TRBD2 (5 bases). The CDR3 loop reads CASSYPEAGELFF. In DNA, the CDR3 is TGTGCCAGCAGTTACCCGGAGGCCGGGGAGCTGTTTTTT.